This T cell receptor (beta chain) was identified in a study of cytomegalovirus exposure and HLA in healthy donors. Overall study results and limits: Across donors, presence/absence analyses took sequencing depth to be roughly uniform. The authors considered a cluster of highly shared sequence variants likely to be a sequencing artifact. Among TCR beta chains of equal frequency, HLA-associated ones were more clonally expanded in a later analysis.

This clone was seen just once. Its matching antigen is unknown. PCR employed 60 Vbeta and 13 Jbeta primers. TCRdb's copy holds only in-frame clones and misses some; the assay was immunoSEQ multiplex PCR. This table holds approximately 130,000 clones, roughly four fifths found once. This TCR was recovered from a woman in her fifties or sixties in good health and CMV-seronegative. Input material: PBMCs.

CDR3 in DNA: TGCGCCAGCACCGAGGAACCTAGCGGGAGCCCAATCCCCTACAATGAGCAGTTCTTC. This sequence encodes CASTEEPSGSPIPYNEQFF. The chain carries TRBV10-1 and TRBJ2-1; 10 positions match TRBD2. Germline V gene lookup returns CDR1 WNHNN and CDR2 SYGVQD (reference sequence). Losses at the gene ends were 7 bases for V and 2 bases for J; bases not matched to a gene: 17. The CDR3 is 19 residues long.